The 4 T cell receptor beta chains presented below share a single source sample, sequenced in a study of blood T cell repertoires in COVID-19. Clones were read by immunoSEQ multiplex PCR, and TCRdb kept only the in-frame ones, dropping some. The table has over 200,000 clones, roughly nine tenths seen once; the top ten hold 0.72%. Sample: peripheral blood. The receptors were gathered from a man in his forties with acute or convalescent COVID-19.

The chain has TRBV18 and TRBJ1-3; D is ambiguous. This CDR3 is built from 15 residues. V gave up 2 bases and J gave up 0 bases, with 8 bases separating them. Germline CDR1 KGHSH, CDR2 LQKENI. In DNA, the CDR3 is TGTGCCAGCTCACCAGAGGACTACTCTGGAAACACCATATATTTT. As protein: CASSPEDYSGNTIYF. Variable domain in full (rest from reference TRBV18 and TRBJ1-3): NAGVMQNPRHLVRRRGQEARLRCSPMKGHSHVYWYRQLPEEGLKFMVYLQKENIIDESGMPKERFSAEFPKEGPSILRIQQVVRGDSAAYFCASSPEDYSGNTIYFGEGSWLTVV.

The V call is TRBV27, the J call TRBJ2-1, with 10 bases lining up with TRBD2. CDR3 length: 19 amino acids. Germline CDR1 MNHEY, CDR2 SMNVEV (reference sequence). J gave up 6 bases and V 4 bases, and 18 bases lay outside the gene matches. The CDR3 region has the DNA TGTGCCAGCAGTTCCTACGTGAGCGGGAGGGTGATTTATGGCAATGAGCAGTTCTTC. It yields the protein CASSSYVSGRVIYGNEQFF.

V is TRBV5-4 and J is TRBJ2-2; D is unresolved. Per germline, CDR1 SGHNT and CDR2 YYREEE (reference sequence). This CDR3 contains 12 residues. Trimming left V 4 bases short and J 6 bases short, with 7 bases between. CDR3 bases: TGTGCCAGCAGCCTATTCCCCGGGGAGCTGTTTTTT. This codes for CASSLFPGELFF.

The CDR3 DNA sequence: TGTGCCAGCAGAACAGGGTTTCGTGGGCCCCAGCATTTT. It is translated as CASRTGFRGPQHF. The genes are TRBV27 and TRBJ1-5, with D possibly being TRBD1 (6 bases). The V gene's germline CDR1 is MNHEY and CDR2 SMNVEV (reference sequence). The germline V and J ends were trimmed by 6 bases and 9 bases, with 15 bases remaining between them. The CDR3 sequence is 13 residues long.